This T cell receptor (beta chain) was identified during a study of CD8 T cells in Susac syndrome. Across the whole study: When their blood was taken, the Susac syndrome patients had either not yet had any therapy, were taking corticosteroids, or were taking intravenous immunoglobulin alone.

The authors reverse transcribed roughly 0.45 to 1 ug RNA with random hexamers. TCRdb re-called the immunoSEQ multiplex PCR reads through MiXCR, storing one row per CDR3 protein. Of about 120,000 distinct CDR3 sequences detected, around 94% appear once; the ten largest clones hold approximately 0.2%. Sequencing of TCR beta covered CD8+ and CD4+ T cells obtained from blood. Negative isolation was used for CD8+ and CD4+ T cells, and FACS enrichment was applied to TEMRA cells. The CDR3 extends over 14 amino acids. The V end lost 7 bases, the J end lost 2 bases, and 14 bases lay between the germline ends.

Source material: CD8+ T cells from PBMCs. The TCR sequence derives from a human donor with Susac syndrome. The chain joins TRBV12-3 or TRBV12-4 to TRBJ2-5, with D perhaps TRBD1 (6 bases). The CDR3 reads CASMPGTSQETQYF. CDR3 DNA: TGTGCCAGCATGCCTGGGACAAGTCAAGAGACCCAGTACTTC.